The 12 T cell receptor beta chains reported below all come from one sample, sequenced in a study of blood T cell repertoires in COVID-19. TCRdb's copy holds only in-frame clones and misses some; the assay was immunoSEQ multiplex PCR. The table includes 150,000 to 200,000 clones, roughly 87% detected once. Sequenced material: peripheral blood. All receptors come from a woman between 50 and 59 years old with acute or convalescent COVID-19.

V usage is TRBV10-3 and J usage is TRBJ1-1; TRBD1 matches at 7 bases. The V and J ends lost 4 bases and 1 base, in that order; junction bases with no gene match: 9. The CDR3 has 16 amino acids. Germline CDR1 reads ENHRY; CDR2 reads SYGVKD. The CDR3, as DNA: TGTGCCATCAGTGGGGGGGCCGGACAGGCGAACACTGAAGCTTTCTTT. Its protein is CAISGGAGQANTEAFF.

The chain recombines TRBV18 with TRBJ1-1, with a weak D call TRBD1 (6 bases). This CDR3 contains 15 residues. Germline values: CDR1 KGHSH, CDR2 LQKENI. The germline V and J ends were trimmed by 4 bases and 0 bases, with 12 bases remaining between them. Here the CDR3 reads CASSLQGSLNTEAFF. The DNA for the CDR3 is TGTGCCAGCTCACTTCAGGGGTCTTTGAACACTGAAGCTTTCTTT.

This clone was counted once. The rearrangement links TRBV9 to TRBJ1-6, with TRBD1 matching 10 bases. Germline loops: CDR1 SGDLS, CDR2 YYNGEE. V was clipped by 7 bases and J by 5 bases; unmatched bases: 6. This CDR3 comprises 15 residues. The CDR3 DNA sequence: TGTGCCAGCGGCCGGACAGGGGGAGATAATTCACCCCTCCACTTT. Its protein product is CASGRTGGDNSPLHF.

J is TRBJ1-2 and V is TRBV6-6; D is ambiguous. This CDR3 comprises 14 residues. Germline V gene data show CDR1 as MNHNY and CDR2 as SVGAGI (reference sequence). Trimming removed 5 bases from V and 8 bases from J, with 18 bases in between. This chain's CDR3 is CASSPIPREGGYTF. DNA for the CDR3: TGTGCCAGCAGTCCCATCCCTCGGGAAGGAGGCTACACCTTC.

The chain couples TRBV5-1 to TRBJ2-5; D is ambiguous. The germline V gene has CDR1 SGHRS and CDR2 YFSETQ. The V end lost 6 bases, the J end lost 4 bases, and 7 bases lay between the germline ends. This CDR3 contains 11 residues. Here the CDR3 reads CASIVGETQYF. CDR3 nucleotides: TGCGCCAGCATTGTCGGAGAGACCCAGTACTTC.

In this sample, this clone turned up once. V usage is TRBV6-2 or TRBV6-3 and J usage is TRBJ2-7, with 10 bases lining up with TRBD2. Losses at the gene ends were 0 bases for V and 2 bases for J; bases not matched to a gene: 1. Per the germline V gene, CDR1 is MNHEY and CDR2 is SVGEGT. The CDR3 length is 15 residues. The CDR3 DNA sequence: TGTGCCAGCAGTTACTCAGCGGGAGGGCCCTACGAGCAGTACTTC. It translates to CASSYSAGGPYEQYF.

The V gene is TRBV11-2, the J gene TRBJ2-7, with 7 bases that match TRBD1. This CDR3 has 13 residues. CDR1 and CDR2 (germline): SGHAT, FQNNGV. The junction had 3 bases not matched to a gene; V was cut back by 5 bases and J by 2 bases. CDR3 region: CASSQDRTYEQYF. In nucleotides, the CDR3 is TGTGCCAGCAGCCAGGACAGGACCTACGAGCAGTACTTC.

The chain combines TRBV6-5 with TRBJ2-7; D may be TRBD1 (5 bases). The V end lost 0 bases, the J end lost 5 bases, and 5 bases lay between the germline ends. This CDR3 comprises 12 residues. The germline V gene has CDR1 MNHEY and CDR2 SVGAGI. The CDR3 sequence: CASSYSGDEQYF. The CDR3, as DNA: TGTGCCAGCAGTTACTCAGGGGACGAGCAGTACTTC.

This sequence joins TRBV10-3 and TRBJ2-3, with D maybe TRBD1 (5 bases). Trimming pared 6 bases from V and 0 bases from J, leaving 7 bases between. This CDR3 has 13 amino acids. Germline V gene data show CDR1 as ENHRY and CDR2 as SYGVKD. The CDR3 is CAISQGSTDTQYF. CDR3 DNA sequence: TGTGCCATCAGCCAGGGAAGCACAGATACGCAGTATTTT.

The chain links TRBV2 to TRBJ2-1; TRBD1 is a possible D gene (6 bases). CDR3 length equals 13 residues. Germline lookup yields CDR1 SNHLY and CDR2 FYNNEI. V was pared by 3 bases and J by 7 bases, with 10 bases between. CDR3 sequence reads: CASSDGRGNEQFF. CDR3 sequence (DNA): TGTGCCAGCAGTGATGGCAGGGGAAATGAGCAGTTCTTC.

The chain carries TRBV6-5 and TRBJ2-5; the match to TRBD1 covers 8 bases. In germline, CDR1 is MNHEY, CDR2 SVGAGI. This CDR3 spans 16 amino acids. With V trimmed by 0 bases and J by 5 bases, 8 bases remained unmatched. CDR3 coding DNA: TGTGCCAGCAGTTACTCGGGTCAGGGGGCCGGGGAGACCCAGTACTTC. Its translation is CASSYSGQGAGETQYF.

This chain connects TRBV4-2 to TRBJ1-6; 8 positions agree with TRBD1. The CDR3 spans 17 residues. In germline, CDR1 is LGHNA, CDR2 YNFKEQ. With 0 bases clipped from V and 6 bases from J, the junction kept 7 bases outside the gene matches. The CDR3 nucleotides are TGTGCCAGCAGCCAAGAGGACAGGGTCGTTCTTAATTCACCCCTCCACTTT. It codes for CASSQEDRVVLNSPLHF.